Shown below are 7 T cell receptor beta chains from a single sample sequenced in a study of blood T cell repertoires in COVID-19. Repertoires were generated with immunoSEQ multiplex PCR, while TCRdb's copy carries only in-frame clones and drops some. The profile covers some 31,000 clones, with about 88% appearing a single time and less than 15% taken by the ten largest. The specimen was peripheral blood. The receptors were sampled from a man in his sixties or seventies with active COVID-19.

This clone showed up just once. The J gene is TRBJ2-3, the V gene TRBV16; a weak D match, TRBD2 (7 bases). CDR3 length: 15 amino acids. Between the trimmed V and J ends, which lost 0 bases and 6 bases, there was a span of 13 bases. Germline V gene sequence: CDR1 KGHSY, CDR2 FQNENV. This CDR3 reads CASSQSRGAADTQYF. The DNA of the CDR3 is TGTGCCAGCAGCCAATCACGGGGGGCGGCGGATACGCAGTATTTT. Complete variable domain (other parts from reference TRBV16 and TRBJ2-3): GEEVAQTPKHLVRGEGQKAKLYCAPIKGHSYVFWYQQVLKNEFKFLISFQNENVFDETGMPKERFSAKCLPNSPCSLEIQATKLEDSAVYFCASSQSRGAADTQYFGPGTRLTVL.

The J gene is TRBJ1-4, the V gene TRBV30; tentatively, D is TRBD1 (5 bases). The CDR3 length is 14 residues. Trimming cost V 2 bases and J 10 bases, with 17 bases left between them. Germline CDR1 is GTSNPN and CDR2 is SVGIG (reference sequence). The CDR3 sequence: CAWSLTDGRGKLFF. As DNA, the CDR3 is TGTGCCTGGAGTTTGACAGACGGGAGGGGAAAACTGTTTTTT.

The rearrangement links TRBV5-1 to TRBJ1-4; 8 positions match TRBD1. The CDR3 is 17 residues long. Germline V gene sequence: CDR1 SGHRS, CDR2 YFSETQ. The V segment lost 2 bases and the J segment 7 bases; nucleotides outside the gene matches: 13. The CDR3 reads CASSLNGMTGVSEKLFF. The CDR3, as DNA: TGCGCCAGCAGCTTAAACGGGATGACAGGGGTCAGTGAAAAACTGTTTTTT.

CDR3 in DNA: TGTGCCAGCAGTCTGACTAGAATGACTGAGCAGTTCTTC. This sequence encodes CASSLTRMTEQFF. The rearrangement joins TRBV27 to TRBJ2-1; D is perhaps TRBD2 (6 bases). The CDR3 is 13 residues long. From germline, CDR1 is MNHEY and CDR2 SMNVEV (reference sequence). Trimming shortened V by 5 bases and J by 9 bases, and 14 bases separated the two germline ends.

The V and J genes are TRBV11-2 and TRBJ2-5; no definite D call. V was trimmed by 6 bases and J by 2 bases, leaving 10 bases between them. The CDR3 sequence is 13 residues long. Germline V lookup: CDR1 SGHAT, CDR2 FQNNGV. The DNA for the CDR3 is TGTGCCAGCAGGTTAACAAGTCAAGAGACCCAGTACTTC. It yields the protein CASRLTSQETQYF.

The chain joins TRBV18 to TRBJ1-5; D is unresolved. In germline, CDR1 is KGHSH, CDR2 LQKENI. This CDR3 has 15 residues. V gave up 6 bases and J gave up 2 bases, with 14 bases separating them. This CDR3 reads CASSASSGGNQPQHF. The CDR3 DNA reads TGTGCCAGCTCCGCAAGCTCCGGGGGCAATCAGCCCCAGCATTTT.

In its sample, this clone was seen once. DNA for the CDR3: TGTGCCAGCAGTCACCGTGGAGGGAGGACCTACGAGCAGTACTTC. Translating it yields CASSHRGGRTYEQYF. This chain uses TRBV28 with TRBJ2-7; TRBD2 is a possible D gene (6 bases). Trimming took 5 bases from V and 2 from J, leaving 16 bases between them. The CDR3 length is 15 residues. Germline V CDR1 and CDR2: MDHEN, SYDVKM.